The sequence of this T cell receptor beta chain was determined in a study of OX40 agonist ivuxolimab in advanced cancers. In the study overall: With a range of roughly 20 to 85, age averaged 60 years, and around 83% were male. The study's findings and limits: Among the lowest peripheral clonal expansion occurred in 0.1-3.0 mg/kg partial responders.

The protocol was immunoSEQ multiplex PCR, while the TCRdb copy is restricted to in-frame clones and leaves out a portion. The data show fewer than 25,000 clones, with roughly 70% seen just once and about 12% held by the top ten. Excluded were patients having autoimmune disease history or systemic immunosuppression. At cycle 4 day 1, cycle 7 day 1, and baseline, blood was sampled. Germline values: CDR1 MNHEY, CDR2 SMNVEV (reference sequence). This CDR3 contains 12 residues. V was pared by 6 bases and J by 3 bases, with 5 bases between. In the case of this clone: Antigen unknown.

The specimen was CD4+ or CD8+ T cells sorted from blood, collected in a trial of the OX40 agonist ivuxolimab. The clonotype originates from an adult with an advanced solid tumor such as melanoma, head and neck, liver or kidney cancer. V is TRBV27 and J is TRBJ2-2; no firm D call. The CDR3 sequence: CASRTYTGELFF. The CDR3 region has the DNA TGTGCCAGCAGGACCTACACCGGGGAGCTGTTTTTT.